Below, 19 T cell receptor beta chains from the same sample are listed, as sequenced in a study of blood T cell repertoires in COVID-19. The protocol was immunoSEQ multiplex PCR, while the TCRdb copy is restricted to in-frame clones and leaves out a portion. The table records 200,000 to 250,000 clones, 90% of them present only once. The sample comprised PBMCs or T cells enriched from blood (not recorded which). The source of these receptors is a man aged 50 to 60 who had been exposed to COVID-19.

V is TRBV10-3 and J is TRBJ2-3; 11 nucleotides agree with TRBD1. The CDR3 has 14 amino acids. The J segment lost 3 bases and the V segment lost 6 bases, leaving 2 bases of the junction unmatched. Germline V gene data show CDR1 as ENHRY and CDR2 as SYGVKD. The CDR3 is CAIRGQGGTDTQYF. The DNA of the CDR3 is TGTGCCATCAGGGGACAGGGGGGTACAGATACGCAGTATTTT.

The V and J genes are TRBV7-9 and TRBJ1-5, with unresolved D. CDR1 and CDR2 from the germline V gene are SEHNR and FQNEAQ (reference sequence). V was clipped by 5 bases and J by 2 bases, with 13 bases between them. The CDR3 runs to 15 residues. Here the CDR3 reads CASSPSQGGNQPQHF. CDR3 DNA: TGTGCCAGCAGCCCCTCTCAAGGAGGCAATCAGCCCCAGCATTTT.

The rearrangement uses TRBV6-5 and TRBJ1-1, with 7 bases identical to TRBD1. J lost 0 bases, V lost 6 bases, and 7 bases had no gene match. The V gene's germline CDR1 is MNHEY and CDR2 SVGAGI. The length of the CDR3 is 15 residues. The CDR3 reads CASRRRDSMNTEAFF. Here the CDR3 DNA reads TGTGCCAGCAGACGCCGGGACAGTATGAACACTGAAGCTTTCTTT.

The V gene is TRBV7-8, the J gene TRBJ2-1, with 9 positions matching TRBD2. CDR1 is SGHVS, CDR2 FQNEAQ, per germline. The length of the CDR3 is 15 residues. The junction had 7 bases not matched to a gene; V was cut back by 6 bases and J by 4 bases. In nucleotides, the CDR3 is TGTGCCAGCAGTTCCGGACTAGCGAATTACAATGAGCAGTTCTTC. This translates into CASSSGLANYNEQFF.

A word on this clone: Other DNA sequences of this sample code for an identical CDR3. CDR3 region: CASSLEGGNTEAFF. Written as DNA, the CDR3 is TGCGCCAGCAGCTTGGAAGGGGGAAACACTGAAGCTTTCTTT. This chain joins TRBV5-1 and TRBJ1-1; D is possibly TRBD1 (6 bases). Germline lookup yields CDR1 SGHRS and CDR2 YFSETQ. This CDR3 spans 14 amino acids. Trimming took 0 bases from V and 2 from J, leaving 8 bases between them.

The chain uses TRBV19 and TRBJ2-7; 10 bases align to TRBD1. This CDR3 contains 15 residues. J lost 2 bases, V lost 5 bases, and 6 bases had no gene match. Germline V lookup: CDR1 LNHDA, CDR2 SQIVND (reference sequence). CDR3 bases: TGTGCCAGTAGTTACCGGGACAGGGGTCCCTACGAGCAGTACTTC. Protein: CASSYRDRGPYEQYF.

The J gene is TRBJ1-1, the V gene TRBV7-9, with 8 bases that match TRBD1. The V gene's germline CDR1 is SEHNR and CDR2 FQNEAQ (reference sequence). CDR3 length equals 16 residues. The J segment lost 1 base and the V segment lost 5 bases, leaving 9 bases of the junction unmatched. DNA for the CDR3: TGTGCCAGCAGCCCAGGGGCCGGGACAGGGAACACTGAAGCTTTCTTT. Its translation is CASSPGAGTGNTEAFF.

Regarding this clone: The junction shows a germline mismatch at one end, possibly a read error. The chain employs TRBV7-3 and TRBJ2-3, with unresolved D. CDR1 is SGHTA, CDR2 FQGTGA, per germline. The CDR3 is 14 residues long. CDR3 sequence reads: CASSLNYMRDTQYF. The CDR3 nucleotides are TGTGCCAGCAGTTTAAACTATATGAGAGATACGCAGTATTTT.

This clone was observed a handful of times. The genes are TRBV4-1 and TRBJ1-5, with 7 bases matching TRBD1. The CDR3 runs 13 residues. Trimming removed 4 bases from V and 7 bases from J; junction bases left unmatched: 4. Germline assignment: CDR1 MGHRA and CDR2 YSYEKL. CDR3 nucleotides: TGCGCCAGCAGCCTCGAACAGGGGCAGCCCCAGCATTTT. Translation gives CASSLEQGQPQHF.

In this sample, this clone turned up once. The chain has TRBV7-6 and TRBJ2-7; D is undetermined. Trimming cost V 0 bases and J 6 bases, with 9 bases left between them. The CDR3 is 13 residues long. Germline V CDR1 and CDR2: SGHVS, FNYEAQ. CDR3 sequence reads: CASSLARHSEQYV. CDR3 coding DNA: TGTGCCAGCAGCTTAGCGCGTCACTCCGAGCAGTACGTC.

This clone occurred a few times. The chain recombines TRBV6-1 with TRBJ2-3; the match to TRBD1 covers 9 bases. This CDR3 comprises 15 residues. V lost 2 bases, J lost 5 bases, and 5 bases stayed unmatched. From germline, CDR1 is MNHNS and CDR2 SASEGT. The CDR3 DNA reads as TGTGCCAGCAGTGAACCGGGACAGGGTAAAGATACGCAGTATTTT. Residues: CASSEPGQGKDTQYF.

The gene calls are TRBV6-2 or TRBV6-3 and TRBJ1-1; D not resolved. With 5 bases removed from V and 3 bases from J, the gap between germline ends came to 4 bases. CDR3 length equals 11 residues. Germline values: CDR1 MNHEY, CDR2 SVGEGT. The CDR3 coding sequence is TGTGCCAGCAGTCCCTACACTGAAGCTTTCTTT. Residues: CASSPYTEAFF.

The count of this clone is one. The chain is built from TRBV5-1 and TRBJ1-2, with 9 bases matching TRBD1. CDR1 is SGHRS, CDR2 YFSETQ, per germline. CDR3 size: 17 residues. After removal of 4 bases from V and 5 bases from J, the junction contained 15 bases not matched to a gene. The CDR3 bases are TGCGCCAGCAGCGAATCGGGAGGGACAGGGTCCCTTTATGGCTACACCTTC. Its protein product is CASSESGGTGSLYGYTF.

V is TRBV7-9 and J is TRBJ1-6; 8 nucleotides agree with TRBD1. This CDR3 contains 13 residues. The germline CDR1 and CDR2 sequences are SEHNR and FQNEAQ (reference sequence). The V gene end was trimmed by 8 bases and the J gene end by 8 bases; junction bases not matched to a gene: 5. DNA for the CDR3: TGTGCCAGCGGACAGGGTTCTGATTCACCCCTCCACTTT. As protein: CASGQGSDSPLHF.

The chain links TRBV24-1 to TRBJ2-1; D may be TRBD2 (7 bases). The V gene lost 3 bases and the J gene lost 7 bases, with 21 bases spanning the gap. The CDR3 spans 17 residues. Per the germline V gene, CDR1 is KGHDR and CDR2 is SFDVKD. CDR3 loop: CATSDISRGGALNEQFF. The CDR3 bases are TGTGCCACCAGTGATATATCTAGGGGGGGGGCCCTAAATGAGCAGTTCTTC.

The chain employs TRBV15 and TRBJ2-1; D uncertain. The CDR3 is 13 residues long. Germline V gene sequence: CDR1 LNHNV, CDR2 YYDKDF (reference sequence). V was trimmed by 5 bases and J by 8 bases, leaving 13 bases between them. The CDR3 protein is CATSRSKRYEQFF. CDR3 sequence (DNA): TGTGCCACCAGCCGATCCAAGAGGTATGAGCAGTTCTTC.

The J gene is TRBJ1-2, the V gene TRBV7-3; 7 positions agree with TRBD1. CDR1 is SGHTA and CDR2 is FQGTGA in the germline V gene. Germline trimming cut 4 bases from V and 4 bases from J; bases unmatched to any gene: 3. CDR3 length: 13 amino acids. The CDR3 bases are TGTGCCAGCAGCTACGGGACAGCCTATGGCTACACCTTC. Translating gives CASSYGTAYGYTF.

This rearrangement joins TRBV9 to TRBJ2-2, with D unclear. CDR1 SGDLS and CDR2 YYNGEE come from the germline V gene. This CDR3 has 16 amino acids. Trimming cost V 0 bases and J 0 bases, with 9 bases left between them. The CDR3, as DNA: TGTGCCAGCAGCGTAGACTCCCAGGCGAACACCGGGGAGCTGTTTTTT. Amino acids: CASSVDSQANTGELFF.

The chain uses TRBV5-1 and TRBJ1-2; 7 bases map to TRBD1. Germline lookup yields CDR1 SGHRS and CDR2 YFSETQ. The CDR3 is 14 residues long. With V trimmed by 1 base and J by 4 bases, 4 bases remained unmatched. The CDR3 DNA follows: TGCGCCAGCAGCTTGTCGACAGGGCTCTATGGCTACACCTTC. It encodes CASSLSTGLYGYTF.